This T cell receptor beta chain originates from a study of monozygotic twins with cystic fibrosis. Study context: Library input was about 3 micrograms of fragmented DNA, with approximately 14 PCR cycles.

Measured with immunoSEQ multiplex PCR; TCRdb has only the in-frame clones, and not every one. This sample has tens of thousands of clones; over 70% occur once, and the top ten carry under 2%. V shed 0 bases and J shed 11 bases, with 12 bases lying between them. Per germline, CDR1 MGHRA and CDR2 YSYEKL. The CDR3 extends over 13 amino acids. Whole-study findings and limits: The repertoire was suggested to be naive-dominated, clonality median about 0.01. Unrelated CF individuals shared fewer identical clonotypes than monozygotic CF twins.

Only one count was recorded for this clone. As yet, its antigen is unknown. This clonotype was obtained from a girl aged 2 to 10 with cystic fibrosis. The rearrangement joins TRBV4-1 to TRBJ2-3; no clear D. Sequencing was done on a sample of blood. The CDR3 DNA sequence: TGCGCCAGCAGCCAAGATCAAGGATTCAAGCAGTATTTT. It translates to CASSQDQGFKQYF.